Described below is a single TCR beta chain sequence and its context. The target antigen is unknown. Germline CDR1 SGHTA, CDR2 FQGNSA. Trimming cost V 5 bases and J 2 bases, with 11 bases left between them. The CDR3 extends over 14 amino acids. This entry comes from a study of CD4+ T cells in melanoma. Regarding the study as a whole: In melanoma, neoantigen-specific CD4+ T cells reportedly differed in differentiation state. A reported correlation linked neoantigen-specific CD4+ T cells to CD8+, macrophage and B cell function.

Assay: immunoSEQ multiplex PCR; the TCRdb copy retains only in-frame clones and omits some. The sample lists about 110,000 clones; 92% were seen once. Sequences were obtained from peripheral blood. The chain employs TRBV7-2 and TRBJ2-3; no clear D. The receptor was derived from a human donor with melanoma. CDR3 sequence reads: CASSLSRNTDTQYF. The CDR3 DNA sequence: TGTGCCAGCAGCCTGTCAAGGAACACAGATACGCAGTATTTT.